Included here is one TCR beta chain sequence, with context. As originally analysed: It was from reference gene primer amplification that nucleated cell counts were estimated. Using immunoSEQ multiplex PCR, the repertoire was profiled, and TCRdb retains in-frame clones only, with some absent. For V, J and clone size, that table is used; D and trimming come from the DNA. The table includes some 73,000 clones, 82% detected once. This specimen comes from a study of blood T cell repertoires in COVID-19. About the research overall: The origin of the acute and convalescent COVID-19 samples was the United States, Italy and Spain. PBMCs, B-cell-depleted T cells, or T cells provided the cDNA or gDNA that made up the material.

Germline CDR1 reads LNHDA; CDR2 reads SQIVND (reference sequence). J was trimmed by 4 bases and V by 5 bases; bases with no gene match: 9. The CDR3 runs 17 residues. J is TRBJ1-4 and V is TRBV19; 11 bases are a match to TRBD1. Sequences were obtained from peripheral blood. This receptor was obtained from a woman aged 55-69 years with acute or convalescent COVID-19. CDR3 residues: CASSLRGTGGDNEKLFF. In nucleotides, the CDR3 is TGTGCCAGTAGTCTCCGGGGGACAGGGGGTGATAATGAAAAACTGTTTTTT.